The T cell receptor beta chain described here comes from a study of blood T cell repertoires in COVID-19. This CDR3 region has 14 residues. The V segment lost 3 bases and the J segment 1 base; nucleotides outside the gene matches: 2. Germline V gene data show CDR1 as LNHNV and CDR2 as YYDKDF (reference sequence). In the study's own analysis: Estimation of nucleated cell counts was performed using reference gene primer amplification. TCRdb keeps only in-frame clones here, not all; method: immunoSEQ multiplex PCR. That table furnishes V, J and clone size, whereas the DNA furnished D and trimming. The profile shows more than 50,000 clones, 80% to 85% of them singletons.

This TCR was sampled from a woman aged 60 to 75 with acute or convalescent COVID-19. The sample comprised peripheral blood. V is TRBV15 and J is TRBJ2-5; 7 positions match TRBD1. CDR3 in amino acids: CATSRDRSQETQYF. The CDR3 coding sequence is TGTGCCACCAGCAGGGACAGGAGCCAAGAGACCCAGTACTTC. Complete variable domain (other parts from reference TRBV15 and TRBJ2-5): DAMVIQNPRYQVTQFGKPVTLSCSQTLNHNVMYWYQQKSSQAPKLLFHYYDKDFNNEADTPDNFQSRRPNTSFCFLDIRSPGLGDTAMYLCATSRDRSQETQYFGPGTRLLVL.